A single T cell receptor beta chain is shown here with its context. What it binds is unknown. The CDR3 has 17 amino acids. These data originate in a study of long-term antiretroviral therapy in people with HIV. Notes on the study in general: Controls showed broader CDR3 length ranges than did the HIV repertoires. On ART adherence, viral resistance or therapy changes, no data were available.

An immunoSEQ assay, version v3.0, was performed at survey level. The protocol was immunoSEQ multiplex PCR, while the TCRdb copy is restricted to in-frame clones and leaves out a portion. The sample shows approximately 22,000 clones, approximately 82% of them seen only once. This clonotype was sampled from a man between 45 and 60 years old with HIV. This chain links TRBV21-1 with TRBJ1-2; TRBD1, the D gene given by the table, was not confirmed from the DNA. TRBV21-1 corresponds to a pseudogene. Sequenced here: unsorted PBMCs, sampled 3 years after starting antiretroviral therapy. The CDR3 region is CASSKAPQGQSFCGYTF. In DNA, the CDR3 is TGTGCCAGCAGCAAAGCGCCCCAGGGACAGTCCTTCTGTGGCTACACCTTC.